This note documents a single TCR beta chain sequence. The source of the sample is a study of shared clonotypes between healthy human individuals. The naive CD8 subset, CD45RO-negative cells positively selected for CCR7, excluded terminally differentiated effector memory CD45RA+ cells. TCRdb's table, derived via immunoSEQ multiplex PCR, lists solely in-frame clones and lacks some. The data show approximately 1.9 million clones, with just under 95% seen just once and about 1.7% held by the top ten. V dropped 8 bases and J dropped 5; count of bases not matched to a gene: 17. Germline lookup yields CDR1 MDHEN and CDR2 SYDVKM. The CDR3 extends over 17 amino acids.

This clonotype was obtained from a man younger than 35 in good health. Some clones in this sample may be carry-over from other donors' samples. The sample taken for sequencing was naive CD8+ T cells from PBMCs. The J gene is TRBJ2-1, the V gene TRBV28; 8 bases match TRBD2. CDR3 sequence (DNA): TGTGCCAGCGGTCCCTACTCCCTTAGCGGGACGGACAATGAGCAGTTCTTC. It is translated as CASGPYSLSGTDNEQFF.